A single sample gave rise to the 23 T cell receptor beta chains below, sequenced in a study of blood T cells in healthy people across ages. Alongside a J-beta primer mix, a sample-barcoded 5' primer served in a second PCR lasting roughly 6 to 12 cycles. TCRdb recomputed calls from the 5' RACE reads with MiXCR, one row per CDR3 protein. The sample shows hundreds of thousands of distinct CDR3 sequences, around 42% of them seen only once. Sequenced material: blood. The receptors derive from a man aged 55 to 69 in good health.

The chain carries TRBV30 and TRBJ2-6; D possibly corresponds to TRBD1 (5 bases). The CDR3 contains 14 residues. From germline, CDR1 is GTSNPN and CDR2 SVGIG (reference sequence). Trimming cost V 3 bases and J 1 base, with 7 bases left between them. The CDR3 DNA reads TGTGCCTGGAGCGCAGGGTCTGGGGCCAACGTCCTGACTTTC. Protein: CAWSAGSGANVLTF.

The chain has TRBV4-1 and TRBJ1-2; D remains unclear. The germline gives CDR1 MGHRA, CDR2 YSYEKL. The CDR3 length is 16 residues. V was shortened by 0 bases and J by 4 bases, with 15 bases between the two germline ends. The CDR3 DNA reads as TGCGCCAGCAGCCAAGATGCGGCAGCGCGCCTCTATGGCTACACCTTC. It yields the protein CASSQDAAARLYGYTF.

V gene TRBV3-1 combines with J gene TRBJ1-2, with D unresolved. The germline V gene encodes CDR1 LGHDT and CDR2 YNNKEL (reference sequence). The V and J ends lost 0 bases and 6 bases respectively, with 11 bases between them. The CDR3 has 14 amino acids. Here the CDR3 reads CASSQETTVDGYTF. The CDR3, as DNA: TGTGCCAGCAGCCAAGAGACCACAGTCGATGGCTACACCTTC.

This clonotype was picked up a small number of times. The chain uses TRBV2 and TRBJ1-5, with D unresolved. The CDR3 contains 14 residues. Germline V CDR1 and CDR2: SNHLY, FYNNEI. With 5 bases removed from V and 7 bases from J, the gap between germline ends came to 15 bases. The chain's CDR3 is CASSLGVPRQPQHF. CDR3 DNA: TGTGCCAGCAGTCTGGGAGTTCCCCGGCAGCCCCAGCATTTT.

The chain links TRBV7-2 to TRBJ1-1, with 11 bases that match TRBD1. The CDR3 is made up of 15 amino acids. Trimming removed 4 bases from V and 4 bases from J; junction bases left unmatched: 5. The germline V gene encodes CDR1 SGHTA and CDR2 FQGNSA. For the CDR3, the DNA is TGTGCCAGCAGCTACCGGACAGGGGGCGTCACTGAAGCTTTCTTT. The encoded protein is CASSYRTGGVTEAFF.

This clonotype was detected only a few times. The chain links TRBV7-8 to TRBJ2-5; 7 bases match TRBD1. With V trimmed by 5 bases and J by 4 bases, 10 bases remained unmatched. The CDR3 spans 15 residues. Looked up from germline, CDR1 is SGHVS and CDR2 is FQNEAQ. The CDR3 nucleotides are TGTGCCAGCAGCGGGACACAGGGGACAAGAGAGACCCAGTACTTC. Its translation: CASSGTQGTRETQYF.

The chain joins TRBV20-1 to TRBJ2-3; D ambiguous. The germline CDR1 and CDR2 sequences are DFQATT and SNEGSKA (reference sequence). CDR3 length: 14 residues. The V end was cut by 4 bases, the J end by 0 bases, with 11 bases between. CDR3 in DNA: TGCAGTGCTACAATGCAAGCCAGCACAGATACGCAGTATTTT. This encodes CSATMQASTDTQYF.

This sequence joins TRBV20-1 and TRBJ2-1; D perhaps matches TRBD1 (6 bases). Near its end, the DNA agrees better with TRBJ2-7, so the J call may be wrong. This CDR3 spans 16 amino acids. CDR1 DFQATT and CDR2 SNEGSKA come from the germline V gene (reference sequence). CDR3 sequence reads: CSARGAGALRVHEQYF. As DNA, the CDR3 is TGCAGTGCTAGAGGGGCAGGGGCCCTAAGGGTCCACGAGCAGTACTTC.

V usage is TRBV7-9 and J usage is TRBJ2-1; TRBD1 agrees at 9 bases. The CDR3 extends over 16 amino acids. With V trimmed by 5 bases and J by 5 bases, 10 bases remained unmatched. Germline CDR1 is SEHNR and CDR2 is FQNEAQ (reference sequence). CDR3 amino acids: CASSPTDRGSHNEQFF. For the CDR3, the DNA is TGTGCCAGCAGCCCTACGGACAGGGGATCCCACAATGAGCAGTTCTTC.

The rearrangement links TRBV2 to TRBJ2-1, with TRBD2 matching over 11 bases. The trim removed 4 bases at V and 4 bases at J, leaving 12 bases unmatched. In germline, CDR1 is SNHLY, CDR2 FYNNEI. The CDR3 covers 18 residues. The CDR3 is CASSVVSGGALGYNEQFF. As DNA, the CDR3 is TGTGCCAGCAGTGTAGTTAGCGGGGGGGCCCTTGGTTACAATGAGCAGTTCTTC.

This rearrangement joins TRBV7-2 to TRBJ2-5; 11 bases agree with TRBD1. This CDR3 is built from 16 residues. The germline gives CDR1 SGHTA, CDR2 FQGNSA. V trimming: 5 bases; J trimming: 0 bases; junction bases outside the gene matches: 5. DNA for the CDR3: TGTGCCAGCAGCCAACGGACAGGGGGCGACCAAGAGACCCAGTACTTC. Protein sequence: CASSQRTGGDQETQYF.

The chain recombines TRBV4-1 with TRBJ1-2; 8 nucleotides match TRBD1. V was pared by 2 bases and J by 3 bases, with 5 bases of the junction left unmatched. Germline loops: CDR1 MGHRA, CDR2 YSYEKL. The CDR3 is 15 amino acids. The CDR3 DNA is TGCGCCAGCAGCCAAACGGGACAGGAGTACTATGGCTACACCTTC. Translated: CASSQTGQEYYGYTF.

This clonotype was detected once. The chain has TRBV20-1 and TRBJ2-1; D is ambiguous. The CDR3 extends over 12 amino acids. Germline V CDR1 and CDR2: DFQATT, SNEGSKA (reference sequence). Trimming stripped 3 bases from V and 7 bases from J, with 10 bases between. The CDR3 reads CSASRAGNEQFF. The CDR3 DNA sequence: TGCAGTGCTAGTCGGGCTGGGAATGAGCAGTTCTTC.

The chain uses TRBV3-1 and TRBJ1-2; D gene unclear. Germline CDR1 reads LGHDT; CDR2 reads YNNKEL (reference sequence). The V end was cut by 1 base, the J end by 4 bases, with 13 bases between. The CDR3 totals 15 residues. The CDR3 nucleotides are TGTGCCAGCAGCCAAGGGGCGGGGAATTTCTATGGCTACACCTTC. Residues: CASSQGAGNFYGYTF.

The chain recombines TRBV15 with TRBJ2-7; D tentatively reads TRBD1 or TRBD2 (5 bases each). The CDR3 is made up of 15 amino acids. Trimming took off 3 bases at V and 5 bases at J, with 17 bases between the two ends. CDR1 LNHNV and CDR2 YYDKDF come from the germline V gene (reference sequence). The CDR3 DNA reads TGTGCCACCAGCAGTCCTGGAGACACGGGACACGAGCAGTACTTC. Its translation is CATSSPGDTGHEQYF.

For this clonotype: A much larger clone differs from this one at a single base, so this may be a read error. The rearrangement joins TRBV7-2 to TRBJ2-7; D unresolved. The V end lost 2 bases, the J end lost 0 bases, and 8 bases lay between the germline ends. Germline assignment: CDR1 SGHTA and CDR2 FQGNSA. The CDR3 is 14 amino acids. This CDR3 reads CASSLKIGSYEQYF. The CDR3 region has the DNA TGTGCCAGCAGCTTAAAGATCGGCTCCTACGAGCAGTACTTC.

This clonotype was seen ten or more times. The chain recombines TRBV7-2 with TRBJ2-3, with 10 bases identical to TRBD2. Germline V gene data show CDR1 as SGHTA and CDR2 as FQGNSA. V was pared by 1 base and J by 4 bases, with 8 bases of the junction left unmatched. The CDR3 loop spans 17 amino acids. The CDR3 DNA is TGTGCCAGCAGCTTAGGGTCCCAGCGGGGGGGGTCAGATACGCAGTATTTT. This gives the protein CASSLGSQRGGSDTQYF.

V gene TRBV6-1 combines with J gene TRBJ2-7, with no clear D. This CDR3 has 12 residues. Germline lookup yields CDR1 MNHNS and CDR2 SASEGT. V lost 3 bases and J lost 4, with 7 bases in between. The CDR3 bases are TGTGCCAGCAGTGACGAAAGATACGAGCAGTACTTC. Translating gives CASSDERYEQYF.

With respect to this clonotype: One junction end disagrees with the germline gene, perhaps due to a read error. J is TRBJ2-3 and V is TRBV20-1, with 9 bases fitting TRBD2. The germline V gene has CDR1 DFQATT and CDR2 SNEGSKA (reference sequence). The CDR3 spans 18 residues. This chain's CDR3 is CSARDKGASGVITDAQYF. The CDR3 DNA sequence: TGCAGTGCTAGAGATAAGGGGGCTAGCGGGGTAATCACAGATGCGCAGTATTTT.

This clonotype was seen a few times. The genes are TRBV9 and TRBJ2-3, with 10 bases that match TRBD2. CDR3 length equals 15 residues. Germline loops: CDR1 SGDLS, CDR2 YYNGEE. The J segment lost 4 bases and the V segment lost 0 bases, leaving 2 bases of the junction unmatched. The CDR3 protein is CASSVVSGGADTQYF. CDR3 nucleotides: TGTGCCAGCAGCGTAGTAAGCGGGGGGGCAGATACGCAGTATTTT.

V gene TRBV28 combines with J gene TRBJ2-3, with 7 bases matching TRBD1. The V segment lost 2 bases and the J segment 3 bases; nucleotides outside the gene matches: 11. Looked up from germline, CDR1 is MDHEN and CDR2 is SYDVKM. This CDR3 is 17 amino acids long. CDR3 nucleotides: TGTGCCAGCAGTTTACCCGTTGTCAGGGGGAAGACAGATACGCAGTATTTT. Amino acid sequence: CASSLPVVRGKTDTQYF.

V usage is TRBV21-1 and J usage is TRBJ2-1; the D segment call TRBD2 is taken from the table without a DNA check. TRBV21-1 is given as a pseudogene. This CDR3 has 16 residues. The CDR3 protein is CASSKCFERGNNEQFF. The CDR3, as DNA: TGTGCCAGCAGCAAATGTTTCGAGCGGGGCAACAATGAGCAGTTCTTC.

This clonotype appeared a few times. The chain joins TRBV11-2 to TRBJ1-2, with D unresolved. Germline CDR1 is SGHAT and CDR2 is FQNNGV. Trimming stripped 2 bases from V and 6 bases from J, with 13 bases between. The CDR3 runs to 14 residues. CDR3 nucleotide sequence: TGTGCCAGCAGCTTAAGCAGTCTGGGTGATGGCTACACCTTC. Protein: CASSLSSLGDGYTF. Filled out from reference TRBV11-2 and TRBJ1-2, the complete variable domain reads EAGVAQSPRYKIIEKRQSVAFWCNPISGHATLYWYQQILGQGPKLLIQFQNNGVVDDSQLPKDRFSAERLKGVDSTLKIQPAKLEDSAVYLCASSLSSLGDGYTFGSGTRLTVV.